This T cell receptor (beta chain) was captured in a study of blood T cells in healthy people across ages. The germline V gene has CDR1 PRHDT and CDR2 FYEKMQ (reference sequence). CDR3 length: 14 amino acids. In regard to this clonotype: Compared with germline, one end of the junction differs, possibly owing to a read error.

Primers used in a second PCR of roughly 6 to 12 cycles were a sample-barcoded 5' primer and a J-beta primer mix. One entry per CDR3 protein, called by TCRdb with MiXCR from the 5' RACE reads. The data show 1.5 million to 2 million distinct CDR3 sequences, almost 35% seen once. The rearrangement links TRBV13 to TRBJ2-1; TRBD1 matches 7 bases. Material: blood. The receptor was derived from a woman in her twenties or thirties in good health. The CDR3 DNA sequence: TGTGCCAGCAGTTTAGGTAGCAGGGGGAATGAGCAGTTCTTC. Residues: CASSLGSRGNEQFF.